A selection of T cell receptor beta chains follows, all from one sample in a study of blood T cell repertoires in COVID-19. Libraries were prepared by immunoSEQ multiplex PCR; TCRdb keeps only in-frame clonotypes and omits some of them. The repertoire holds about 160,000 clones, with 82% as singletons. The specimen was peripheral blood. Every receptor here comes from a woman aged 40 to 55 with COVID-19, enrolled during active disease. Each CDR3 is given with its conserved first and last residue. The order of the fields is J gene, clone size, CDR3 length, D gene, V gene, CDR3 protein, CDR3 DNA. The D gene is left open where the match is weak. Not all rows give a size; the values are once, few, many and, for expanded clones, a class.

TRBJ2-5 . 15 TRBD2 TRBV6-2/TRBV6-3 CASSYGAWGGETQYF TGTGCCAGCAGTTACGGTGCCTGGGGGGGGGAGACCCAGTACTTC
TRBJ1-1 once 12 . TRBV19 CASQTGLAEAFF TGTGCCAGTCAAACAGGGTTAGCTGAAGCTTTCTTT
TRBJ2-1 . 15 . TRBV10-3 CAISESTGTYNEQFF TGTGCCATCAGTGAGTCGACGGGAACCTACAATGAGCAGTTCTTC
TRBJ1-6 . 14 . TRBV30 CAWSVGAGWPPLHF TGTGCCTGGAGTGTAGGGGCAGGGTGGCCACCCCTCCACTTT
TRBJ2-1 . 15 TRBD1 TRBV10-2 CASSPRDRGYNEQFF TGCGCCAGCAGCCCCCGGGACAGGGGATACAATGAGCAGTTCTTC
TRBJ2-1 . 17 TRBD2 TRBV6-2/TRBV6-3 CASSYSIAGENYNEQFF TGTGCCAGCAGTTACTCGATAGCGGGAGAAAACTACAATGAGCAGTTCTTC
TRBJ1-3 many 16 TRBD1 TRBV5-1 CASSLGTGTSGNTIYF TGCGCCAGCAGCTTGGGGACAGGGACCTCTGGAAACACCATATATTTT
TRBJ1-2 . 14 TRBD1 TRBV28 CASSLPGQGVGYTF TGTGCCAGCAGTCTTCCGGGACAGGGGGTTGGCTACACCTTC
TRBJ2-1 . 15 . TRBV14 CASSPPGISYNEQFF TGTGCCAGCAGCCCACCGGGAATTTCCTACAATGAGCAGTTCTTC
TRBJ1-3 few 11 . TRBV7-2 CASSPGNTIYF TGTGCCAGCAGCCCAGGGAACACCATATATTTT
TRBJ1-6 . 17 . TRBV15 CATSADGGSSYNSPLHF TGTGCCACCAGCGCCGATGGAGGGAGCTCCTATAATTCACCCCTCCACTTT
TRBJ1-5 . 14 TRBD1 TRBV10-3 CAISPQGVDQPQHF TGTGCCATCAGTCCACAGGGGGTGGATCAGCCCCAGCATTTT
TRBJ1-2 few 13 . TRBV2 CARARGGVYGYTF TGTGCCAGGGCCCGGGGGGGAGTCTATGGCTACACCTTC
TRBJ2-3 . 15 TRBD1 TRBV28 CASSSGQAAVDTQYF TGTGCCAGCAGTTCTGGACAGGCCGCCGTGGATACGCAGTATTTT
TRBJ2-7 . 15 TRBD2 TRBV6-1 CASSESPSGHYEQYF TGTGCCAGCAGTGAATCGCCTAGCGGTCACTACGAGCAGTACTTC
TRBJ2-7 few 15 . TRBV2 CASSFRQPSSYEQYF TGTGCCAGCAGCTTCCGGCAGCCTAGCTCCTACGAGCAGTACTTC
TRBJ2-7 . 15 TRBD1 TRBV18 CASSPDRGNSYEQYF TGTGCCAGCTCACCGGACAGGGGGAATTCCTACGAGCAGTACTTC
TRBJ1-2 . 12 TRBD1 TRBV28 CASRGTGRGYTF TGTGCCAGCAGAGGGACAGGGCGCGGCTACACCTTC
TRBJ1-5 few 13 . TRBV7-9 CASSLGGDQPQHF TGTGCCAGCAGCTTAGGAGGCGATCAGCCCCAGCATTTT
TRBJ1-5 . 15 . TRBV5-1 CASSLAPESNQPQHF TGCGCCAGCAGCTTGGCCCCGGAGAGCAATCAGCCCCAGCATTTT
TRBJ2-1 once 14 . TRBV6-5 CASSYLPSSNEQFF TGTGCCAGCAGTTACCTGCCTAGCAGCAATGAGCAGTTCTTC
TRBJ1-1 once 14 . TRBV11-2 CASSYQTGLSEAFF TGTGCCAGCAGCTACCAAACAGGGCTATCTGAAGCTTTCTTT
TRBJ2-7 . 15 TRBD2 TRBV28 CASSAGLAGGYEQYF TGTGCCAGCAGTGCGGGACTAGCGGGCGGCTACGAGCAGTACTTC
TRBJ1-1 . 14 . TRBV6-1 CASSDAGIGTEAFF TGTGCCAGCAGTGACGCCGGGATAGGCACTGAAGCTTTCTTT
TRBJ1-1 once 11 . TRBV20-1 CSATGGIEAFF TGCAGTGCTACGGGAGGCATTGAAGCTTTCTTT
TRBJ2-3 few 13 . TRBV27 CASRRASADTQYF TGTGCCAGCAGACGGGCTAGCGCAGATACGCAGTATTTT
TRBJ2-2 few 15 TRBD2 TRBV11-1 CASNPRTRSTGELFF TGTGCCAGCAACCCGAGGACTAGGTCCACCGGGGAGCTGTTTTTT
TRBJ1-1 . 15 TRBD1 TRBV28 CASSATGVWDTEAFF TGTGCCAGCAGTGCTACAGGGGTTTGGGACACTGAAGCTTTCTTT
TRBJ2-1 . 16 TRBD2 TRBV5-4 CASSSSSGSSYNEQFF TGTGCCAGCAGTTCCTCTAGCGGGAGTTCCTACAATGAGCAGTTCTTC
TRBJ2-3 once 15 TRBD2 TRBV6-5 CASRGGGASTDTQYF TGTGCCAGCAGGGGGGGAGGGGCCAGCACAGATACGCAGTATTTT
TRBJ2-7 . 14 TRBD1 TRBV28 CASSFVDRTYEQYF TGTGCCAGCAGTTTCGTGGACAGGACCTACGAGCAGTACTTC
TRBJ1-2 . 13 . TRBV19 CASSLTGPYGYTF TGTGCCAGTAGCCTGACAGGACCCTATGGCTACACCTTC
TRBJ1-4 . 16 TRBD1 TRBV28 CASSPWDRATNEKLFF TGTGCCAGCAGCCCCTGGGACAGGGCAACTAATGAAAAACTGTTTTTT
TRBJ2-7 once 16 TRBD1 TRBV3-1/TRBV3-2 CASSQGVSQGGHEQYF TGTGCCAGCAGCCAAGGTGTCTCACAGGGGGGTCACGAGCAGTACTTC
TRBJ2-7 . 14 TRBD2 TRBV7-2 CASSGASGRLGQYF TGTGCCAGCAGTGGGGCTAGCGGGAGATTAGGGCAGTACTTC
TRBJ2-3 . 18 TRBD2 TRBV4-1 CASSQDLPSGRRTDTQYF TGCGCCAGCAGCCAAGATCTGCCTAGCGGGAGGAGGACAGATACGCAGTATTTT
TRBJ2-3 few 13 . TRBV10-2 CASRDYLRDTQYF TGCGCCAGCAGGGACTACCTCCGGGATACGCAGTATTTT
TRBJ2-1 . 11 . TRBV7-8 CASSPYNEQFF TGTGCCAGCAGCCCTTACAATGAGCAGTTCTTC
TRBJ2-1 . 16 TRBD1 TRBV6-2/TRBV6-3 CASSYGQGGFYNEQFF TGTGCCAGCAGTTACGGACAGGGTGGATTCTACAATGAGCAGTTCTTC
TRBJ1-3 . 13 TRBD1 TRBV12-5 CTSARDRVNTIYF TGTACTAGTGCTCGAGACAGGGTAAACACCATATATTTT
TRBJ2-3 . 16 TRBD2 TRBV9 CASSVDSSGSSDTQYF TGTGCCAGCAGCGTAGATTCGAGCGGGAGTTCAGATACGCAGTATTTT
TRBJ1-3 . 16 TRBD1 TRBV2 CALLHWTGETGNTIYF TGTGCCCTGCTACATTGGACAGGAGAAACTGGAAACACCATATATTTT
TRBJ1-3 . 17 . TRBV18 CASREVLNPGSGNTIYF TGTGCCAGCCGGGAAGTGCTCAACCCCGGGTCTGGAAACACCATATATTTT
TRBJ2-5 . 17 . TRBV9 CASSASRGRRLQETQYF TGTGCCAGCAGCGCCTCCCGAGGTCGCCGCCTTCAAGAGACCCAGTACTTC
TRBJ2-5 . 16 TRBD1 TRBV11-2 CASSKGQGTYQETQYF TGTGCCAGCAGCAAGGGACAGGGGACGTACCAAGAGACCCAGTACTTC
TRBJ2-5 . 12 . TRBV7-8 CASSLAQETQYF TGTGCCAGCAGCTTAGCGCAGGAGACCCAGTACTTC
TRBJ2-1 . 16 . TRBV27 CASSPTGLLITNEQFF TGTGCCAGCAGTCCTACCGGACTACTCATAACGAATGAGCAGTTCTTC
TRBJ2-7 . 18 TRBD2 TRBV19 CASSMAGGPYSTYLEQYF TGTGCCAGTAGTATGGCGGGAGGGCCGTACTCCACGTACCTCGAGCAGTACTTC
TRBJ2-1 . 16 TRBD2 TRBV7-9 CASSLPLAGTYNEQFF TGTGCCAGCAGCTTGCCTTTAGCGGGTACCTACAATGAGCAGTTCTTC
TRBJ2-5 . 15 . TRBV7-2 CASSLALGSQETQYF TGTGCCAGCAGCTTAGCGCTGGGCAGCCAAGAGACCCAGTACTTC
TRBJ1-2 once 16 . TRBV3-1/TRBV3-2 CASSQDPSGTVYGYTF TGTGCCAGCAGCCAAGATCCGAGCGGGACGGTCTATGGCTACACCTTC
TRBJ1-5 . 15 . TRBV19 CASSIPGWDNQPQHF TGTGCCAGTAGTATACCAGGGTGGGACAATCAGCCCCAGCATTTT
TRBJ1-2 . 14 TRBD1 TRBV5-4 CASSLALGQGTTDF TGTGCCAGCAGCTTGGCCTTAGGACAGGGGACAACAGACTTC
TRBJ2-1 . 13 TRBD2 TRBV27 CASRPAGGTPLFF TGTGCCAGCAGGCCCGCCGGGGGGACTCCACTATTCTTC
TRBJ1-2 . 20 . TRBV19 CASSIVHPGRTFQLNYGYTF TGTGCCAGTAGTATAGTCCACCCGGGCAGGACATTCCAACTTAACTATGGCTACACCTTC
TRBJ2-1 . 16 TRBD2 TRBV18 CASSPPAGGGINEQFF TGTGCCAGCTCACCACCTGCCGGGGGGGGAATTAATGAGCAGTTCTTC
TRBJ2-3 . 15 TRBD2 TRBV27 CASRTLAGGGDTQYF TGTGCCAGCAGAACCCTAGCGGGAGGTGGGGATACGCAGTATTTT